Sequencing of this T cell receptor beta chain was carried out in a study of blood T cell repertoires in COVID-19. Study information: The United States, Italy and Spain were the sources of the acute and convalescent COVID-19 samples. Nucleic acid was either cDNA or gDNA, and it came from T cells, B-cell-depleted T cells, or PBMCs.

The CDR3 consists of 15 residues. After removal of 5 bases from V and 5 bases from J, the junction contained 12 bases not matched to a gene. Germline CDR1 SEHNR, CDR2 FQNEAQ (reference sequence). How the authors handled the data: By means of reference gene primer amplification, nucleated cell counts were estimated. Repertoires were generated with immunoSEQ multiplex PCR, while TCRdb's copy carries only in-frame clones and drops some. V and J calls and clone size follow that table, whereas D and trimming were derived from the DNA. Of tens of thousands of clones in the sample, 85% to 90% were seen once.

The material sequenced was peripheral blood. The receptor was isolated from a human donor in a cohort sampled during active COVID-19. The chain links TRBV7-9 to TRBJ2-7; TRBD2 agrees at 7 bases. CDR3 amino acids: CASSPAGGSLDEQYF. CDR3 coding DNA: TGTGCCAGCAGCCCGGCGGGCGGGAGCTTGGACGAGCAGTACTTC.